This T cell receptor (delta chain) appears in the sequencing data of a study of gamma-delta T cells after stem cell transplantation. The length of the CDR3 is 15 residues. Germline V gene data show CDR1 as GEAIGNYY and CDR2 as EKD. TCRdb fed the RT-PCR reads to CATT. This table holds around 16,000 delta-chain clones, 9.4% found once. Concerning this clone itself: TCRdb's protein, taken from a much larger clone, differs from this DNA's translation at residue 3, likely owing to a read error; the protein displayed comes from the DNA. Other DNA sequences in this sample translate to the same CDR3.

The material sequenced was gamma-delta T cells. The source of this sequence is a human donor. It is not recorded whose cells these are; they may come from a transplant donor. The gene calls are TRDV2 and TRDJ1; D remains ambiguous. This CDR3 is CAYDTVGAYTDKLIF. The CDR3 DNA reads TGTGCCTATGACACTGTGGGTGCGTACACCGATAAACTCATCTTT.